The clone carrying this TCR beta chain was observed a few times. These data come from a study of blood T cells in healthy people across ages. Primers used in a second PCR of about 6 to 11 cycles were a sample-barcoded 5' primer and a J-beta primer mix. In TCRdb, the 5' RACE reads were re-called with MiXCR into one record per CDR3 protein. The data contain roughly 1 million distinct CDR3 sequences, under 30% of them seen just once; the ten biggest clones take up approximately 0.79%. The sample also formed part of further work on T cells of mothers and their children. According to that study: Thymic selection shapes TCR recombination output in related pairs, and it does so similarly in unrelated pairs.

This clonotype was sampled from a girl aged 2-10 years in good health. Sequencing was carried out using blood.

CDR3 nucleotide sequence: TGTGCCAGCAGTTTCTTCACAGGGCACTCCGATCTCAATGAGCAGTTCTTC. The encoded protein is CASSFFTGHSDLNEQFF. The chain is built from TRBV2 and TRBJ2-5; a possible D gene is TRBD1 (6 bases). The tail of the sequence fits TRBJ2-1 better, so the J call may be wrong. Looked up from germline, CDR1 is SNHLY and CDR2 is FYNNEI. The CDR3 totals 17 residues.